This entry features one T cell receptor beta chain sequence. These data originate in a study of blood T cell repertoires in COVID-19. Sequenced by immunoSEQ multiplex PCR; TCRdb stores in-frame clones only, minus some. Counted here are 60,000 to 70,000 clones, less than 90% occurring once; the ten biggest clones make up 2.5% to 3%. The length of the CDR3 is 15 residues. The germline CDR1 and CDR2 sequences are MNHEY and SVGAGI. V lost 6 bases and J lost 0, with 9 bases in between. Source material: peripheral blood. The chain has TRBV6-5 and TRBJ1-6; D ambiguous. The TCR was taken from an older man with acute or convalescent COVID-19. The CDR3 bases are TGTGCCAGCAGCAGAGACATCTCCTATAATTCACCCCTCCACTTT. Amino acid sequence: CASSRDISYNSPLHF.